The clone carrying this T cell receptor (beta chain) was observed at least ten times. The antigen is unknown. The data stem from a study of regulatory T cells in long-lasting Graves disease. Stated time point: newly diagnosed GD, antithyroid drugs for less than 3 months. Extracted PBMC RNA gave rise to the TCR library. Clinicians diagnosed Graves' disease using American Thyroid Association guidelines. Whole-study results and caveats: Sharing of public clonotypes was greater in persistent patients (under 3,000) than in new patients (more than 900).

Libraries of TCR beta came from iRepertoire HTBI primers plus Arm-PCR of CDR3 regions. Per the original methods: Spanning all samples, the identified segments comprised around 62 TRBV and around 13 TRBJ. TCRdb reprocessed the multiplex PCR reads via MiXCR and lists one record per CDR3 protein. Clone size and V and J calls follow TCRdb, not the original study. The repertoire holds approximately 470,000 distinct CDR3 sequences, with 15% to 20% as singletons. This CDR3 is built from 19 residues. With V trimmed by 4 bases and J by 3 bases, 16 bases remained unmatched. Germline V gives CDR1 MDHEN, CDR2 SYDVKM. The sample also formed part of further work on T cells in Graves' hyperthyroidism and ophthalmopathy. As that study records: The definition of stable Graves' hyperthyroidism was no ophthalmopathy progression within 18 months.

This chain links TRBV28 with TRBJ2-1; 9 bases are shared with TRBD1. The sequences come from peripheral blood mononuclear cells (PBMCs), collected at new diagnosis, from a patient treated with antithyroid drugs. The source of this sequence is a man aged 35 to 55 with Graves disease. CDR3 region: CASSSTGGGIGSHYNEQFF. CDR3 coding DNA: TGTGCCAGCAGTTCAACAGGGGGCGGAATCGGGAGTCACTACAATGAGCAGTTCTTC.